This is a list of T cell receptor beta chains from one sample in a study of T cell responses to AZD1222 COVID-19 vaccine. The method was immunoSEQ multiplex PCR; TCRdb's version includes in-frame clones alone and lacks a portion of them. Of approximately 160,000 clones in the sample, 75% to 95% were seen once. The sequenced sample was peripheral blood, obtained on day 0 of AZD1222 vaccination. These receptors were obtained from an adult in good health. CDR3s include the opening cysteine and the closing phenylalanine or tryptophan. A D gene is named only where the DNA matches it firmly. Size is stated for part of the rows, as once, few or many counts, or as a class when the clone is expanded.

v_gene	d_gene	j_gene	abundance	CDR3aa	CDR3nt
TRBV11-2	NA	TRBJ2-1	NA	CASSFYGGINEQFF	TGTGCCAGCAGCTTCTATGGCGGGATAAATGAGCAGTTCTTC
TRBV30	NA	TRBJ1-4	NA	CAFSGGTNEKLFF	TGTGCCTTTTCAGGAGGGACTAATGAAAAACTGTTTTTT
TRBV10-2	TRBD2	TRBJ2-7	NA	CASSFYSGSSYEQYF	TGCGCCAGCAGTTTTTATAGCGGGAGCTCCTACGAGCAGTACTTC
TRBV28	NA	TRBJ2-3	NA	CASSPTSPRASSQYF	TGTGCCAGCAGCCCCACTAGCCCCAGAGCGAGTTCGCAGTATTTT
TRBV7-8	NA	TRBJ1-1	NA	CATEGSTNTEAFF	TGTGCCACTGAAGGCTCAACGAACACTGAAGCTTTCTTT
TRBV3-1/TRBV3-2	NA	TRBJ1-3	NA	CASSQGGSGNTIYF	TGTGCCAGCAGCCAAGGGGGCTCTGGAAACACCATATATTTT
TRBV7-2	NA	TRBJ2-1	few	CASSSRRRAAADEQFF	TGTGCCAGCAGCTCCCGTCGGAGGGCCGCCGCGGATGAGCAGTTCTTC
TRBV20-1	NA	TRBJ1-2	NA	CSARAQRGYTF	TGCAGTGCGCGGGCTCAGCGAGGCTACACCTTC
TRBV7-2	TRBD2	TRBJ2-7	NA	CASSFGGFNEQYF	TGTGCCAGCAGCTTCGGGGGGTTCAACGAGCAGTACTTC
TRBV7-2	TRBD2	TRBJ2-3	NA	CASSLARGTSGLTDTQYF	TGTGCCAGCAGCTTAGCCCGCGGGACTAGCGGCCTGACAGATACGCAGTATTTT
TRBV4-1	TRBD1	TRBJ1-2	NA	CASSQHKDRVYGYTF	TGCGCCAGCAGCCAGCACAAGGACAGGGTCTATGGCTACACCTTC
TRBV4-1	NA	TRBJ1-2	NA	CASSQGAGLFGYTF	TGCGCCAGCAGCCAAGGGGCGGGATTATTCGGCTACACCTTC
TRBV5-1	TRBD1	TRBJ2-7	NA	CASSLDGQGLSSYEQYF	TGCGCCAGCAGCTTGGATGGACAGGGCCTTTCCTCCTACGAGCAGTACTTC
TRBV28	NA	TRBJ1-6	NA	CASSLNPLPLHF	TGTGCCAGCAGTTTAAACCCCCTACCCCTCCACTTT
TRBV4-2	TRBD1	TRBJ2-2	NA	CASSDRGPSNTGELFF	TGTGCCAGCAGCGACAGGGGCCCTTCGAACACCGGGGAGCTGTTTTTT
TRBV27	NA	TRBJ2-2	NA	CASSPSFGELFF	TGTGCCAGCAGTCCCTCATTCGGGGAGCTGTTTTTT
TRBV19	NA	TRBJ1-1	NA	CASSTLGGPEAFF	TGTGCCAGTAGTACGCTCGGTGGGCCAGAAGCTTTCTTT
TRBV30	NA	TRBJ1-4	once	CAWSPEGEKLFF	TGTGCCTGGAGCCCGGAGGGGGAAAAACTGTTTTTT
TRBV7-2	NA	TRBJ2-2	NA	CASSHGSRGTGELFF	TGTGCCAGCAGCCATGGCTCCAGAGGTACCGGGGAGCTGTTTTTT
TRBV5-5	TRBD1	TRBJ2-7	NA	CASSTGQVYEQYF	TGTGCCAGCAGCACCGGACAGGTCTACGAGCAGTACTTC
TRBV18	TRBD2	TRBJ2-1	NA	CASSPVSGPYNEQFF	TGTGCCAGCTCACCGGTTAGCGGGCCCTACAATGAGCAGTTCTTC
TRBV25-1	NA	TRBJ1-4	NA	CASSERQSLANEKLFF	TGTGCCAGCAGTGAACGACAGAGTCTTGCTAATGAAAAACTGTTTTTT
TRBV29-1	TRBD1	TRBJ2-7	NA	CSVRDRASSYEQYF	TGCAGCGTTCGGGACAGGGCGAGCTCCTACGAGCAGTACTTC
TRBV10-1	NA	TRBJ2-7	once	CASSESYSEQYF	TGCGCCAGCAGTGAGTCCTATTCCGAGCAGTACTTC
TRBV5-4	NA	TRBJ2-7	NA	CASTQGFEQYF	TGTGCCAGCACGCAGGGCTTCGAGCAGTACTTC
TRBV7-9	TRBD2	TRBJ2-7	NA	CASSGRGYEQYF	TGTGCCAGTAGCGGGAGAGGCTACGAGCAGTACTTC
TRBV28	TRBD2	TRBJ2-1	NA	CASSLGLAGVLEQFF	TGTGCCAGCAGCCTAGGACTAGCGGGAGTCCTTGAGCAGTTCTTC
TRBV28	NA	TRBJ2-3	NA	CASSFFAGTPWGTDTQYF	TGTGCCAGCAGTTTCTTCGCGGGAACTCCCTGGGGCACAGATACGCAGTATTTT
TRBV7-2	NA	TRBJ2-5	NA	CASSHLETQYF	TGTGCCAGCAGCCACCTAGAGACCCAGTACTTC
TRBV27	NA	TRBJ1-4	NA	CASSLTTGWGEKLFF	TGTGCCAGCAGTTTGACGACGGGTTGGGGTGAAAAACTGTTTTTT
TRBV4-2	NA	TRBJ1-5	NA	CASSQEKGQNQPQHF	TGTGCCAGCAGCCAAGAAAAGGGACAAAATCAGCCCCAGCATTTT
TRBV2	NA	TRBJ2-5	NA	CASSEVRETQYF	TGTGCCAGCAGTGAAGTGAGAGAGACCCAGTACTTC
TRBV27	NA	TRBJ2-3	NA	CASSSRLEDTQYF	TGTGCCAGCAGTTCCCGGCTGGAGGATACGCAGTATTTT
TRBV7-3	TRBD2	TRBJ2-4	NA	CASHAGVRAKNIQYF	TGTGCCAGCCACGCGGGAGTCAGGGCCAAAAACATTCAGTACTTC
TRBV10-2	NA	TRBJ2-2	NA	CASSESTPTTGELFF	TGCGCCAGCAGTGAGTCGACTCCGACAACCGGGGAGCTGTTTTTT
TRBV6-5	TRBD1	TRBJ1-1	NA	CASSNRDRDPEAFF	TGTGCCAGCAGTAACCGGGACAGGGACCCTGAAGCTTTCTTT
TRBV29-1	TRBD1	TRBJ1-1	NA	CSVDTGGNTEAFF	TGCAGCGTTGACACAGGGGGCAACACTGAAGCTTTCTTT
TRBV9	NA	TRBJ2-2	few	CASSVDGTNTGELFF	TGTGCCAGCAGCGTAGACGGTACGAACACCGGGGAGCTGTTTTTT
TRBV18	NA	TRBJ2-7	NA	CASSPLPTESYEQYF	TGTGCCAGCTCACCCCTCCCGACTGAGTCCTACGAGCAGTACTTC
TRBV12-5	NA	TRBJ2-7	NA	CASGSQGSHSYEQYF	TGTGCTAGTGGTTCACAGGGATCACACTCCTACGAGCAGTACTTC
TRBV18	NA	TRBJ1-2	NA	CASSPSGAQGNYGYTF	TGTGCCAGCTCACCGTCCGGGGCCCAGGGTAACTATGGCTACACCTTC
TRBV6-5	NA	TRBJ1-2	NA	CASSREGRNGYTF	TGTGCCAGCTCCCGGGAAGGGAGGAATGGCTACACCTTC
TRBV2	NA	TRBJ1-2	NA	CASRTGIYGYTF	TGTGCCAGCAGAACGGGAATCTATGGCTACACCTTC
TRBV7-3	NA	TRBJ2-1	NA	CASSLTSSHEQFF	TGTGCCAGCAGCTTAACTAGCAGCCATGAGCAGTTCTTC
TRBV24-1	NA	TRBJ1-4	once	CATSAPGDNEKLFF	TGTGCCACCAGTGCCCCCGGAGACAATGAAAAACTGTTTTTT